The clone carrying this T cell receptor (beta chain) has a count of ten or more. Its antigen is undetermined. There are 15 residues in the CDR3. V was clipped by 3 bases and J by 0 bases; unmatched bases: 4. CDR1 is LGHNA, CDR2 YSLEER, per germline. The record originates from a study of molecular identifiers for immune sequencing clone quantification. TCRdb re-called the PCR reads through MiXCR, storing one row per CDR3 protein. The sample lists approximately 590,000 distinct CDR3 sequences; 25% were seen once. Whole-study findings and limits: Underestimated sizes of highly expanded clones could result from identical TCR molecules that share a barcode.

The V gene is TRBV4-3, the J gene TRBJ2-7, with 8 bases fitting TRBD1. The sequence was collected from a human donor in good health. Some libraries in this study had Jurkat cell RNA spiked in. The sequenced sample consisted of naive CD8+ T cells from blood, with Jurkat cell RNA spiked in. Indicated subset: FACS-sorted CD8+CD4-CCR7+CD45RA+ naive T cells. This CDR3 is CASSQGQVPSYEQYF. The CDR3 DNA is TGCGCCAGCAGCCAGGGACAGGTTCCCTCCTACGAGCAGTACTTC.